Following are 31 T cell receptor beta chains from one sample sequenced in a study of blood T cell repertoires in COVID-19. The repertoire was sequenced with immunoSEQ multiplex PCR; TCRdb's copy has only in-frame clones and lacks some. The sample carries 200,000 or so clones, approximately 88% recorded once. The specimen sequenced was PBMCs or T cells enriched from blood (not recorded which). The origin of the receptors is a woman between 25 and 40 years old who had been exposed to COVID-19.

V and J are TRBV5-4 and TRBJ2-6, with D perhaps matching TRBD1 (5 bases). Germline V lookup: CDR1 SGHNT, CDR2 YYREEE (reference sequence). V was clipped by 3 bases and J by 4 bases, with 17 bases between them. The CDR3 runs 17 residues. The CDR3 reads CASSSPPGIVGANVLTF. The CDR3 DNA sequence: TGTGCCAGCAGCTCCCCCCCAGGGATTGTCGGGGCCAACGTCCTGACTTTC.

The chain links TRBV29-1 to TRBJ2-7; D gene uncertain. Trimming cost V 6 bases and J 0 bases, with 9 bases left between them. The CDR3 is made up of 12 amino acids. CDR1 is SQVTM, CDR2 ANQGSEA, per germline. As DNA, the CDR3 is TGCAGCGTAGCTAGGAGCTCCTACGAGCAGTACTTC. It specifies CSVARSSYEQYF.

This chain connects TRBV10-3 to TRBJ2-7; D remains ambiguous. The length of the CDR3 is 14 residues. Germline CDR1 and CDR2: ENHRY and SYGVKD. Trimming pared 3 bases from V and 0 bases from J, leaving 9 bases between. CDR3 nucleotide sequence: TGTGCCATCAGTGACCCGGCGGACTCCTACGAGCAGTACTTC. It yields the protein CAISDPADSYEQYF.

This clone was observed a single time. The chain carries TRBV10-3 and TRBJ2-2; TRBD2 is a possible D gene (5 bases). This CDR3 contains 12 residues. The V and J ends lost 3 bases and 7 bases respectively, with 6 bases between them. Germline V gene lookup returns CDR1 ENHRY and CDR2 SYGVKD. The CDR3 sequence: CAISDGDGELFF. The CDR3 coding sequence is TGTGCCATCAGTGACGGGGACGGGGAGCTGTTTTTT.

The V call is TRBV18, the J call TRBJ1-2; D not certain. Germline assignment: CDR1 KGHSH and CDR2 LQKENI. V lost 1 base and J 4 bases, leaving 13 bases between the germline ends. CDR3 size: 15 residues. CDR3: CASSPQTQTVYGYTF. DNA of the CDR3: TGTGCCAGCTCACCACAGACTCAGACGGTCTATGGCTACACCTTC.

V usage is TRBV9 and J usage is TRBJ2-5, with D uncertain. This CDR3 has 14 residues. Germline V lookup: CDR1 SGDLS, CDR2 YYNGEE. The V end lost 0 bases, the J end lost 0 bases, and 6 bases lay between the germline ends. The CDR3 nucleotides read TGTGCCAGCAGCGTAGAACAGAACCAAGAGACCCAGTACTTC. This translates into CASSVEQNQETQYF.

This chain joins TRBV4-1 and TRBJ1-6; a possible D gene is TRBD1 (6 bases). CDR3 length equals 15 residues. The V end lost 0 bases, the J end lost 11 bases, and 14 bases lay between the germline ends. Per the germline V gene, CDR1 is MGHRA and CDR2 is YSYEKL. CDR3 sequence reads: CASSQEDRVRAPLHF. DNA for the CDR3: TGCGCCAGCAGCCAAGAGGACAGAGTCCGGGCACCCCTCCACTTT.

This clone was observed a handful of times. The V call is TRBV21-1, the J call TRBJ1-1; TRBD1 reflects the table's D call only, with no check against the DNA. TRBV21-1 is a pseudogene. CDR3 length equals 19 residues. The CDR3: CASSKEKWSGKFMNTEAFF. In nucleotides, the CDR3 is TGTGCCAGCAGCAAAGAAAAGTGGTCAGGAAAATTCATGAACACTGAAGCTTTCTTT.

This clone was seen just once. This rearrangement joins TRBV19 to TRBJ1-1; possibly TRBD1 for D (5 bases). This CDR3 contains 15 residues. In germline, CDR1 is LNHDA, CDR2 SQIVND (reference sequence). Trimming stripped 0 bases from V and 5 bases from J, with 13 bases between. CDR3 loop: CASSIEEGIRTEAFF. The CDR3 region has the DNA TGTGCCAGTAGTATAGAGGAGGGGATAAGGACTGAAGCTTTCTTT. Full variable domain (rest looked up from reference TRBV19 and TRBJ1-1): DGGITQSPKYLFRKEGQNVTLSCEQNLNHDAMYWYRQDPGQGLRLIYYSQIVNDFQKGDIAEGYSVSREKKESFPLTVTSAQKNPTAFYLCASSIEEGIRTEAFFGQGTRLTVV.

The chain couples TRBV2 to TRBJ2-5; D is possibly TRBD2 (6 bases). Germline V gene data show CDR1 as SNHLY and CDR2 as FYNNEI. The CDR3 consists of 13 residues. Trimming shortened V by 4 bases and J by 2 bases, and 8 bases separated the two germline ends. CDR3 sequence reads: CASSGSGQETQYF. CDR3 in DNA: TGTGCCAGCAGTGGTAGCGGACAAGAGACCCAGTACTTC. The variable domain in full, completed from reference TRBV2 and TRBJ2-5, reads EPEVTQTPSHQVTQMGQEVILRCVPISNHLYFYWYRQILGQKVEFLVSFYNNEISEKSEIFDDQFSVERPDGSNFTLKIRSTKLEDSAMYFCASSGSGQETQYFGPGTRLLVL.

This chain connects TRBV10-3 to TRBJ2-3, with 8 bases fitting TRBD1. Per germline, CDR1 ENHRY and CDR2 SYGVKD. The CDR3 contains 16 residues. The ends lost 4 bases at V and 5 bases at J; junction bases unmatched: 11. CDR3 bases: TGTGCCATCAGTGGGTCAACCCAGGGGGCGCAAGATACGCAGTATTTT. It yields the protein CAISGSTQGAQDTQYF.

The chain recombines TRBV12-5 with TRBJ2-6; D possibly corresponds to TRBD1 (5 bases). Germline-derived CDR1 and CDR2 are LGHNT and FRNRAP. The CDR3 extends over 16 amino acids. V shed 7 bases and J shed 0 bases, with 13 bases lying between them. CDR3 protein: CASASQVNSGANVLTF. The CDR3 region has the DNA TGTGCTAGTGCATCACAGGTCAACTCTGGGGCCAACGTCCTGACTTTC.

The chain recombines TRBV7-9 with TRBJ2-5; unclear D gene. This CDR3 comprises 12 residues. Per the germline V gene, CDR1 is SEHNR and CDR2 is FQNEAQ (reference sequence). The ends were cut back, 5 bases at V and 4 bases at J, with 8 bases in the middle. The CDR3 DNA follows: TGTGCCAGCAGCAGAAGAGGAGAGACCCAGTACTTC. It is translated as CASSRRGETQYF.

The V call is TRBV18, the J call TRBJ2-6; D is unclear. V was trimmed by 0 bases and J by 0 bases, leaving 9 bases between them. This CDR3 is 17 amino acids long. Germline V gene lookup returns CDR1 KGHSH and CDR2 LQKENI. DNA of the CDR3: TGTGCCAGCTCACCACCGACTGGGTTCTCTGGGGCCAACGTCCTGACTTTC. Its protein product is CASSPPTGFSGANVLTF.

J is TRBJ2-3 and V is TRBV2; D not certain. This CDR3 has 12 amino acids. V shed 4 bases and J shed 4 bases, with 6 bases lying between them. The V gene's germline CDR1 is SNHLY and CDR2 FYNNEI. CDR3 sequence reads: CASSGKPDTQYF. The CDR3 nucleotides are TGTGCCAGCAGTGGTAAGCCAGATACGCAGTATTTT.

The chain employs TRBV28 and TRBJ2-3, with TRBD2 matching 12 bases. CDR1 is MDHEN, CDR2 SYDVKM, per germline. CDR3 length: 17 amino acids. J lost 5 bases, V lost 3 bases, and 9 bases had no gene match. The CDR3 reads CASSFVSSGRARDTQYF. Written as DNA, the CDR3 is TGTGCCAGCAGTTTTGTTTCTAGCGGGAGGGCGAGAGATACGCAGTATTTT.

The rearrangement uses TRBV28 and TRBJ1-5, with D perhaps matching TRBD1 (5 bases). The V end was cut by 5 bases, the J end by 0 bases, with 11 bases between. Germline V CDR1 and CDR2: MDHEN, SYDVKM. The CDR3 is 15 residues long. The chain's CDR3 is CASSLTVNSNQPQHF. The CDR3, as DNA: TGTGCCAGCAGTCTGACAGTGAATAGCAATCAGCCCCAGCATTTT.

This chain connects TRBV14 to TRBJ1-4, with 8 nucleotides matching TRBD1. V lost 5 bases and J lost 5; bases outside the gene matches: 10. The V gene's germline CDR1 is SGHDN and CDR2 FVKESK. The CDR3 is made up of 16 amino acids. CDR3 bases: TGTGCCAGCAGCAGTCTTGGACAGGGCACAAATGAAAAACTGTTTTTT. Protein product: CASSSLGQGTNEKLFF.

The rearrangement joins TRBV2 to TRBJ2-7; 9 bases map to TRBD1. The CDR3 is made up of 16 amino acids. After removal of 6 bases from V and 2 bases from J, the junction contained 11 bases not matched to a gene. Looked up from germline, CDR1 is SNHLY and CDR2 is FYNNEI. In DNA, the CDR3 is TGTGCCAGCAGGGACAGGGGCCCCCCATCCACCTACGAGCAGTACTTC. This translates into CASRDRGPPSTYEQYF. Full variable domain (remainder filled in from reference TRBV2 and TRBJ2-7): EPEVTQTPSHQVTQMGQEVILRCVPISNHLYFYWYRQILGQKVEFLVSFYNNEISEKSEIFDDQFSVERPDGSNFTLKIRSTKLEDSAMYFCASRDRGPPSTYEQYFGPGTRLTVT.

A single count supports this clone. The chain couples TRBV3-1 (or the pseudogene TRBV3-2) to TRBJ2-5, with 8 bases matching TRBD2. Germline CDR1 is LGHDT and CDR2 is YNNKEL (reference sequence). After removal of 0 bases from V and 5 bases from J, the junction contained 5 bases not matched to a gene. This CDR3 has 15 residues. CDR3 nucleotide sequence: TGTGCCAGCAGCCAAGATAGCGGGAATGAGGAGACCCAGTACTTC. Translated, it gives CASSQDSGNEETQYF.

V usage is TRBV19 and J usage is TRBJ1-3; D uncertain. The V gene lost 0 bases and the J gene lost 4 bases, with 4 bases spanning the gap. Germline CDR1 reads LNHDA; CDR2 reads SQIVND (reference sequence). The CDR3 is made up of 13 amino acids. CDR3 nucleotide sequence: TGTGCCAGTAGTATAGATCCAGGAAACACCATATATTTT. This gives the protein CASSIDPGNTIYF.

The chain employs TRBV5-6 and TRBJ1-2; D gene unclear. The V end lost 2 bases, the J end lost 0 bases, and 11 bases lay between the germline ends. There are 15 residues in the CDR3. Germline V gives CDR1 SGHDT, CDR2 YYEEEE. In nucleotides, the CDR3 is TGTGCCAGCAGCTTACCGGGTCGAACTAACTATGGCTACACCTTC. Its protein product is CASSLPGRTNYGYTF.

The chain carries TRBV30 and TRBJ1-1, with D maybe TRBD1 (5 bases). Trimming left V 5 bases short and J 1 base short, with 11 bases between. Germline CDR1 GTSNPN, CDR2 SVGIG (reference sequence). This CDR3 has 13 amino acids. The DNA of the CDR3 is TGTGCCTGGTGGGGCAGTACGAACACTGAAGCTTTCTTT. This sequence encodes CAWWGSTNTEAFF. Full variable domain (missing parts from reference TRBV30 and TRBJ1-1): SQTIHQWPATLVQPVGSPLSLECTVEGTSNPNLYWYRQAAGRGLQLLFYSVGIGQISSEVPQNLSASRPQDRQFILSSKKLLLSDSGFYLCAWWGSTNTEAFFGQGTRLTVV.

The chain has TRBV2 and TRBJ1-2, with D tentatively TRBD1 (6 bases). Trimming left V 8 bases short and J 2 bases short, with 12 bases between. Germline V gene sequence: CDR1 SNHLY, CDR2 FYNNEI. The CDR3 has 13 residues. The DNA for the CDR3 is TGTGCCAGCGAAGCGGGGGCCAACTATGGCTACACCTTC. Translation: CASEAGANYGYTF.

The gene calls are TRBV30 and TRBJ2-3; 14 bases map to TRBD2. Unmatched junction bases numbered 9, after V lost 3 bases and J lost 1 base. In germline, CDR1 is GTSNPN, CDR2 SVGIG (reference sequence). The CDR3 is made up of 18 amino acids. CDR3 nucleotides: TGTGCCTGGAGAGCCGGGACTAGCGGGAGTCGGGGCACAGATACGCAGTATTTT. Translating it yields CAWRAGTSGSRGTDTQYF.

The J gene is TRBJ2-7, the V gene TRBV5-4; TRBD2 is a possible D gene (6 bases). The CDR3 covers 15 residues. The germline V gene encodes CDR1 SGHNT and CDR2 YYREEE (reference sequence). Trimming cost V 4 bases and J 2 bases, with 16 bases left between them. This chain's CDR3 is CASSPSIGRAYEQYF. The CDR3 bases are TGTGCCAGCAGCCCCTCGATCGGGAGAGCCTACGAGCAGTACTTC.

The genes are TRBV30 and TRBJ1-1; possible D gene TRBD1, 5 bases. The CDR3 sequence is 15 residues long. V shed 5 bases and J shed 0 bases, with 16 bases lying between them. CDR1 is GTSNPN, CDR2 SVGIG, per germline (reference sequence). CDR3 amino acids: CAWVAGHFLNTEAFF. CDR3 sequence (DNA): TGTGCCTGGGTTGCAGGGCATTTTTTGAACACTGAAGCTTTCTTT. Full variable domain (missing parts from reference TRBV30 and TRBJ1-1): SQTIHQWPATLVQPVGSPLSLECTVEGTSNPNLYWYRQAAGRGLQLLFYSVGIGQISSEVPQNLSASRPQDRQFILSSKKLLLSDSGFYLCAWVAGHFLNTEAFFGQGTRLTVV.

The chain has TRBV19 and TRBJ1-2; a weak D match, TRBD1 (5 bases). The CDR3 covers 15 residues. V was clipped by 3 bases and J by 4 bases, with 15 bases between them. Germline assignment: CDR1 LNHDA and CDR2 SQIVND (reference sequence). The chain's CDR3 is CASSIGRSGGYGYTF. CDR3 DNA: TGTGCCAGTAGTATTGGGAGGTCGGGGGGCTATGGCTACACCTTC.

This sequence joins TRBV7-8 and TRBJ2-7; 11 bases map to TRBD2. After removal of 2 bases from V and 3 bases from J, the junction contained 12 bases not matched to a gene. CDR3 length: 18 residues. CDR1 is SGHVS, CDR2 FQNEAQ, per germline. CDR3 nucleotides: TGTGCCAGCAGCTTACCAAATATTACTAGCGGGAGTTTCTACGAGCAGTACTTC. Translated, it gives CASSLPNITSGSFYEQYF.

This chain connects TRBV19 to TRBJ1-2; D is uncertain. Between the trimmed V and J ends, which lost 3 bases and 7 bases, there was a span of 15 bases. The CDR3 is made up of 14 amino acids. Germline V gene sequence: CDR1 LNHDA, CDR2 SQIVND (reference sequence). The CDR3 DNA is TGTGCCAGTAGTATCGGCACTAGCGCGGGTGGCTACACCTTC. Translation: CASSIGTSAGGYTF.

V usage is TRBV30 and J usage is TRBJ2-1; 15 bases align to TRBD2. CDR1 is GTSNPN, CDR2 SVGIG, per germline (reference sequence). The J segment lost 0 bases and the V segment lost 4 bases, leaving 10 bases of the junction unmatched. The CDR3 has 19 amino acids. The CDR3: CAWNLGLAGGPSSYNEQFF. The CDR3 DNA reads TGTGCCTGGAACCTGGGACTAGCGGGAGGTCCAAGCTCCTACAATGAGCAGTTCTTC.